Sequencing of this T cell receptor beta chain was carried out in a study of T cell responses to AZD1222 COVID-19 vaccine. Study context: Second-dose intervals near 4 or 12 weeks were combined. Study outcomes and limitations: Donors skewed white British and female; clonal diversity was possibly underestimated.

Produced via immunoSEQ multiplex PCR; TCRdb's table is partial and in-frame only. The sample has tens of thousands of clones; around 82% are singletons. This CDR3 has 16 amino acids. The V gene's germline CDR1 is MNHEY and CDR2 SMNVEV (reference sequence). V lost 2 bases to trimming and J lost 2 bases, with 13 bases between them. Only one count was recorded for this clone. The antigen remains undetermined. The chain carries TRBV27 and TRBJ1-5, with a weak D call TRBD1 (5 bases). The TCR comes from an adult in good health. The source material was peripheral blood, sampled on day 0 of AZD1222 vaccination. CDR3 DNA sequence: TGTGCCAGCAGTTTAAACTCTCTACAGGGCAATCAGCCCCAGCATTTT. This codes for CASSLNSLQGNQPQHF.